This T cell receptor beta chain came from a study of radiation and T cells in renal cell carcinoma. Indicated time point: blood 4 weeks post-SBRT, at nephrectomy. The sample's treatment: 15 Gy SBRT to primary tumor, nephrectomy 4 weeks later. Nephrectomy followed 15 Gy stereotactic body radiation by 4 weeks. From germline, CDR1 is SGHVS and CDR2 FQNEAQ. The CDR3 is 14 amino acids. V was pared by 5 bases and J by 3 bases, with 7 bases of the junction left unmatched. Comment on this clone: As yet, its antigen is unknown.

Broader study findings: In blood, top tumor clones expanded by 2 weeks, shrinking by 4. Pretreatment tumor biopsies were lacking, so baseline clonotypes are unknown.

TCRdb keeps only in-frame clones here, not all; method: immunoSEQ multiplex PCR. This table holds around 170,000 clones, about 87% found once. The chain has TRBV7-8 and TRBJ2-7, with 7 bases fitting TRBD1. The clonotype originates from a woman aged 45-59 years with renal cell carcinoma. The input for sequencing was blood, taken from a patient whose treatment included radiotherapy and nephrectomy. The CDR3 DNA sequence: TGTGCCAGCAGCCCTTCGGGACAGTTCTACGAGCAGTACTTC. This sequence encodes CASSPSGQFYEQYF.